The sequence of this T cell receptor beta chain was determined in a study of T cell repertoires in cytomegalovirus infection. TCRdb itself ran the reads through MiXCR, one entry per CDR3 protein. This sample has tens of thousands of distinct CDR3 sequences, with approximately 22% found just once. This clonotype was observed at least ten times. What it binds is not known. This CDR3 region has 12 residues. The V end lost 4 bases, the J end lost 10 bases, and 11 bases lay between the germline ends. The sequence derives from a human donor in good health (CMV status not recorded). Some clones in this sample may be carry-over from other donors' samples. The rearrangement joins TRBV12-3 or TRBV12-4 to TRBJ2-1, with D possibly matching TRBD2 (5 bases). The sample was CD8+ T cells from cultured PBMCs, taken from culture after CMV antigen stimulation. CDR3 residues: CASSSGGTEQFF. The CDR3 DNA is TGTGCCAGCAGTTCCGGAGGTACGGAGCAGTTCTTC.